This T cell receptor (beta chain) is drawn from a study of OX40 agonist ivuxolimab in advanced cancers. About the research overall: Ivuxolimab is an agonistic anti-OX40 (CD134) antibody, and patients were treated with it.

For this clone: Its antigen is unidentified.

The investigators sampled blood at baseline, at cycle 4 day 1, and at cycle 7 day 1. Study observations and caveats: At doses 0.1 to 3.0 mg/kg, CD4+ and CD8+ clones expanded.

The assay was immunoSEQ multiplex PCR, and TCRdb's table has in-frame clones only and misses some. The sample holds fewer than 70,000 clones, roughly nine tenths seen once. Germline-derived CDR1 and CDR2 are SGHRS and YFSETQ. Trimming pared 1 base from V and 4 bases from J, leaving 11 bases between. The CDR3 extends over 14 amino acids. Sequences were derived from CD4+ or CD8+ T cells sorted from blood, sampled in a trial of the OX40 agonist ivuxolimab. This clonotype originated in an adult with an advanced solid tumor such as melanoma, head and neck, liver or kidney cancer. The chain has TRBV5-1 and TRBJ1-2, with D perhaps TRBD1 (5 bases). CDR3 nucleotides: TGCGCCAGCAGCTTGTCAGAAGGGGCCTATGGCTACACCTTC. This gives the protein CASSLSEGAYGYTF.